The next 30 T cell receptor beta chains were all read from a single sample in a study of T cell responses to AZD1222 COVID-19 vaccine. Profiled with immunoSEQ multiplex PCR; TCRdb holds only in-frame clones, not every one. The sample has under 85,000 clones, around 90% seen once. The sequenced sample was peripheral blood, obtained on day 0 of AZD1222 vaccination. These receptors were collected from an adult in good health.

This clone was seen only once. This chain links TRBV9 with TRBJ1-2, with 8 bases identical to TRBD1. The CDR3 spans 16 residues. V was clipped by 3 bases and J by 4 bases; unmatched bases: 11. CDR1 SGDLS and CDR2 YYNGEE come from the germline V gene. CDR3 residues: CASSAEVNRGAYGYTF. The CDR3 DNA is TGTGCCAGCAGCGCGGAGGTTAACAGGGGGGCCTATGGCTACACCTTC.

The chain uses TRBV18 and TRBJ1-1, with unresolved D. CDR1 and CDR2 (germline): KGHSH, LQKENI. V was clipped by 6 bases and J by 3 bases, with 11 bases between them. This CDR3 spans 13 amino acids. CDR3 in DNA: TGTGCCAGCTCGGGGAGGGAGGACACTGAAGCTTTCTTT. This codes for CASSGREDTEAFF.

The chain couples TRBV23-1 to TRBJ1-6; perhaps TRBD1 as D (5 bases). TRBV23-1 is flagged as an ORF with uncertain function. Trimming took 0 bases from V and 5 from J, leaving 14 bases between them. This CDR3 has 17 residues. Here the CDR3 DNA reads TGCGCCAGCAGTCAATCTGGGGACGGCAGTCATAATTCACCCCTCCACTTT. Protein product: CASSQSGDGSHNSPLHF.

This rearrangement joins TRBV6-8 to TRBJ2-2, with D perhaps TRBD1 or TRBD2 (5 bases each). The germline V gene encodes CDR1 MNHGY and CDR2 SAAAGT. Trimming stripped 3 bases from V and 5 bases from J, with 10 bases between. This CDR3 is built from 14 residues. The CDR3 region is CASSYSEGTGELFF. CDR3 DNA: TGTGCCAGCAGTTATAGTGAGGGGACCGGGGAGCTGTTTTTT.

The rearrangement joins TRBV11-3 to TRBJ2-7, with a weak D call TRBD1 (5 bases). V was trimmed by 1 base and J by 6 bases, leaving 19 bases between them. Germline CDR1 is SGHNT and CDR2 is YENEEA. The CDR3 has 16 residues. CDR3 DNA sequence: TGTGCCAGCAGCTTAGTCGGACGGGTACACAGGTTCGAGCAGTACTTC. Protein: CASSLVGRVHRFEQYF.

J is TRBJ1-1 and V is TRBV6-5; 7 nucleotides align to TRBD1. This CDR3 has 16 amino acids. CDR1 is MNHEY, CDR2 SVGAGI, per germline. Losses at the gene ends were 2 bases for V and 1 base for J; bases not matched to a gene: 7. The DNA for the CDR3 is TGTGCCAGCAGTTACCGGACAGGATGGGAGAACACTGAAGCTTTCTTT. Translation gives CASSYRTGWENTEAFF.

The J gene is TRBJ1-1, the V gene TRBV9, with D perhaps TRBD1 (5 bases). The V gene's germline CDR1 is SGDLS and CDR2 YYNGEE. This CDR3 is built from 13 residues. V was shortened by 3 bases and J by 1 base, with 7 bases between the two germline ends. The CDR3 region has the DNA TGTGCCAGCAGCGACAGGACGAACACTGAAGCTTTCTTT. Translated, it gives CASSDRTNTEAFF.

The chain combines TRBV18 with TRBJ2-7, with D possibly TRBD2 on 6 matching bases. V lost 0 bases and J lost 3, with 12 bases in between. The germline CDR1 and CDR2 sequences are KGHSH and LQKENI. The CDR3 consists of 15 residues. DNA for the CDR3: TGTGCCAGCTCACCACCGAATTCGGGAGACTACGAGCAGTACTTC. The encoded protein is CASSPPNSGDYEQYF.

The chain links TRBV7-2 to TRBJ2-1; 8 nucleotides match TRBD2. Trimming removed 1 base from V and 8 bases from J; junction bases left unmatched: 10. The CDR3 sequence is 16 residues long. Germline CDR1 SGHTA, CDR2 FQGNSA. CDR3 in DNA: TGTGCCAGCAGCTTAGGGACTAGCCTCCAACAGGATGAGCAGTTCTTC. It translates to CASSLGTSLQQDEQFF.

There are a few counts of this clone. V and J are TRBV5-6 and TRBJ2-5, with 9 bases identical to TRBD1. The length of the CDR3 is 15 residues. V lost 4 bases and J lost 7; bases outside the gene matches: 11. Germline-derived CDR1 and CDR2 are SGHDT and YYEEEE. CDR3 bases: TGTGCCAGCAGCATCACCGGGACAGGGCGGGGGACCCAGTACTTC. It codes for CASSITGTGRGTQYF.

The rearrangement links TRBV6-5 to TRBJ1-2, with TRBD1 as a possible D gene (5 bases). V was cut by 8 bases and J by 7 bases, with 20 bases left in between. Germline V gives CDR1 MNHEY, CDR2 SVGAGI. The CDR3 extends over 14 amino acids. The CDR3 protein is CASLTFRAVSGYTF. Written as DNA, the CDR3 is TGTGCCAGCCTCACCTTCAGGGCGGTCTCTGGCTACACCTTC.

The chain joins TRBV5-1 to TRBJ2-1, with D uncertain. V was clipped by 0 bases and J by 5 bases, with 6 bases between them. This CDR3 has 13 amino acids. Per germline, CDR1 SGHRS and CDR2 YFSETQ. The CDR3 nucleotides are TGCGCCAGCAGCTTGGAGAGCGACAATGAGCAGTTCTTC. Residues: CASSLESDNEQFF.

This clone was picked up one time. This chain joins TRBV18 and TRBJ2-7; D unclear. Trimming took 3 bases from V and 0 from J, leaving 6 bases between them. The CDR3 is 13 amino acids. Per the germline V gene, CDR1 is KGHSH and CDR2 is LQKENI. The CDR3 region is CASSPSSSYEQYF. CDR3 nucleotides: TGTGCCAGCTCACCCTCAAGCTCCTACGAGCAGTACTTC.

The CDR3 sequence is CASTPPGHLSGELFF. The CDR3 region has the DNA TGTGCCAGCACTCCGCCGGGACATCTAAGCGGGGAGCTGTTTTTT. The chain joins TRBV5-4 to TRBJ2-2, with D possibly matching TRBD1 (6 bases). The CDR3 length is 15 residues. Per the germline V gene, CDR1 is SGHNT and CDR2 is YYREEE (reference sequence). Trimming removed 6 bases at V and 7 bases at J, with 19 bases between.

CDR3 region: CASSLELGLLAKNIQYF. CDR3 nucleotide sequence: TGTGCCAGCAGCTTAGAACTTGGACTGTTAGCCAAAAACATTCAGTACTTC. This chain joins TRBV7-2 and TRBJ2-4; maybe TRBD2 (5 bases). The germline V and J ends were trimmed by 1 base and 0 bases, with 13 bases remaining between them. Germline V CDR1 and CDR2: SGHTA, FQGNSA. The CDR3 has 17 residues.

The chain recombines TRBV7-3 with TRBJ2-1; 10 bases fit TRBD2. The V gene's germline CDR1 is SGHTA and CDR2 FQGTGA. Trimming at V came to 5 bases and at J to 8 bases, leaving 12 bases not matched to a gene. The CDR3 runs 16 residues. CDR3 nucleotide sequence: TGTGCCAGCAGCCGGAGGGGCCTAGCGGGAGCCGATGAGCAGTTCTTC. This sequence encodes CASSRRGLAGADEQFF.

The chain's CDR3 is CASSQEGVGEQYF. The CDR3 nucleotides are TGTGCCAGCAGCCAAGAGGGAGTTGGCGAGCAGTACTTC. This rearrangement joins TRBV3-1 (or the pseudogene TRBV3-2) to TRBJ2-7; weak D call: TRBD2 (5 bases). V dropped 0 bases and J dropped 6 bases, with 9 bases sitting between them. Germline V gene sequence: CDR1 LGHDT, CDR2 YNNKEL (reference sequence). The CDR3 totals 13 residues.

This clone was seen a few times. The DNA of the CDR3 is TGCGCCAGCACCTCGACTAGCGGGGCCTACAATGAGCAGTTCTTC. As protein: CASTSTSGAYNEQFF. The chain has TRBV5-1 and TRBJ2-1, with TRBD2 matching 11 bases. The CDR3 consists of 15 residues. The V segment lost 6 bases and the J segment 2 bases; nucleotides outside the gene matches: 4. Germline V gene sequence: CDR1 SGHRS, CDR2 YFSETQ.

The V gene is TRBV19, the J gene TRBJ1-1, with D tentatively TRBD1 (6 bases). The germline V gene has CDR1 LNHDA and CDR2 SQIVND (reference sequence). With 3 bases removed from V and 5 bases from J, the gap between germline ends came to 16 bases. This CDR3 region has 15 residues. CDR3 loop: CASSIRGRGGTEAFF. The DNA of the CDR3 is TGTGCCAGTAGTATTCGAGGCAGGGGAGGGACTGAAGCTTTCTTT.

This clone was seen only once. The rearrangement links TRBV7-6 to TRBJ1-1; D might be TRBD1 (5 bases). The CDR3 spans 13 residues. The germline V gene encodes CDR1 SGHVS and CDR2 FNYEAQ. Trimming took 5 bases from V and 9 from J, leaving 16 bases between them. The CDR3 DNA follows: TGTGCCAGCAGCCCACAGGAAACCTTTCAAGCTTTCTTT. Its translation is CASSPQETFQAFF.

The chain is built from TRBV2 and TRBJ2-3; 8 bases map to TRBD2. CDR1 is SNHLY, CDR2 FYNNEI, per germline. V lost 6 bases and J lost 3; bases outside the gene matches: 14. CDR3 length: 17 amino acids. The DNA of the CDR3 is TGTGCCAGCAGATCGGGACTAGGCCTTCCGGGGACAGATACGCAGTATTTT. Encoded protein: CASRSGLGLPGTDTQYF.

The V and J genes are TRBV2 and TRBJ2-5, with 7 bases matching TRBD1. This CDR3 is built from 13 residues. J gave up 1 base and V 8 bases, and 4 bases lay outside the gene matches. Germline-derived CDR1 and CDR2 are SNHLY and FYNNEI. The DNA for the CDR3 is TGTGCCAGCCGGGACAGTTTCCAAGAGACCCAGTACTTC. It codes for CASRDSFQETQYF.

The genes are TRBV2 and TRBJ1-5; possibly TRBD1 for D (5 bases). Trimming stripped 8 bases from V and 3 bases from J, with 17 bases between. This CDR3 comprises 15 residues. Germline V CDR1 and CDR2: SNHLY, FYNNEI. In DNA, the CDR3 is TGTGCCAGCGGAAGACCAGGGTCCTACAATCAGCCCCAGCATTTT. Translation: CASGRPGSYNQPQHF.

The chain recombines TRBV5-4 with TRBJ1-1; D is undetermined. The CDR3 loop spans 13 amino acids. Germline CDR1 and CDR2: SGHNT and YYREEE (reference sequence). The V end was cut by 0 bases, the J end by 1 base, with 4 bases between. DNA for the CDR3: TGTGCCAGCAGCTTGGAGGCGAACACTGAAGCTTTCTTT. Protein: CASSLEANTEAFF.

This sequence joins TRBV11-3 and TRBJ1-3; D might be TRBD1 (5 bases). The length of the CDR3 is 15 residues. The V and J ends lost 4 bases and 1 base respectively, with 11 bases between them. Germline CDR1 SGHNT, CDR2 YENEEA. The CDR3 spells CASSSGVFSGNTIYF. Here the CDR3 DNA reads TGTGCCAGCAGCTCGGGGGTGTTTTCTGGAAACACCATATATTTT.

This sequence joins TRBV11-3 and TRBJ2-7, with TRBD1 as a possible D gene (6 bases). This CDR3 contains 13 residues. The germline CDR1 and CDR2 sequences are SGHNT and YENEEA. Trimming left V 8 bases short and J 3 bases short, with 14 bases between. CDR3 amino acids: CASRGTGYYEQYF. The CDR3 region has the DNA TGTGCCAGCCGGGGTACAGGGTACTACGAGCAGTACTTC.

This sequence joins TRBV6-6 and TRBJ2-7, with D possibly called TRBD1 or TRBD2 (5 bases each). CDR3 length: 14 amino acids. Trimming took off 2 bases at V and 1 base at J, with 9 bases between the two ends. Germline assignment: CDR1 MNHNY and CDR2 SVGAGI (reference sequence). The CDR3: CASSYRDGSYEQYF. The DNA of the CDR3 is TGTGCCAGCAGTTACCGGGACGGTTCCTACGAGCAGTACTTC.

The chain links TRBV5-4 to TRBJ1-1; 7 positions agree with TRBD1. V was pared by 4 bases and J by 3 bases, with 12 bases of the junction left unmatched. Germline assignment: CDR1 SGHNT and CDR2 YYREEE (reference sequence). This CDR3 is 16 amino acids long. The CDR3 DNA follows: TGTGCCAGCAGCCACGGACAGGCAGGGTCCGACACTGAAGCTTTCTTT. The encoded protein is CASSHGQAGSDTEAFF.

The rearrangement uses TRBV9 and TRBJ2-3; D unresolved. Germline V gene lookup returns CDR1 SGDLS and CDR2 YYNGEE. Trimming cost V 3 bases and J 5 bases, with 16 bases left between them. This CDR3 is 15 amino acids long. The CDR3 here is CASSASWGVGDTQYF. In DNA form, the CDR3 reads TGTGCCAGCAGCGCCTCGTGGGGTGTAGGAGATACGCAGTATTTT.

The gene calls are TRBV30 and TRBJ1-3; 8 nucleotides line up with TRBD1. V dropped 3 bases and J dropped 9; count of bases not matched to a gene: 10. The CDR3 runs to 14 residues. CDR1 is GTSNPN and CDR2 is SVGIG in the germline V gene (reference sequence). DNA for the CDR3: TGTGCCTGGAGCCGGGACAGGCAAGCTAGCACCATATATTTT. Protein sequence: CAWSRDRQASTIYF.